These 5 T cell receptor beta chains originate from one sample sequenced in a study of blood T cell repertoires in COVID-19. Repertoires were generated with immunoSEQ multiplex PCR, while TCRdb's copy carries only in-frame clones and drops some. The table includes roughly 110,000 clones, 85% to 95% detected once. Sequencing was performed on peripheral blood. The receptors come from a woman in her thirties with acute or convalescent COVID-19.

This rearrangement joins TRBV5-1 to TRBJ1-2; D is undetermined. The CDR3 length is 17 residues. V was trimmed by 1 base and J by 5 bases, leaving 21 bases between them. Germline assignment: CDR1 SGHRS and CDR2 YFSETQ. Here the CDR3 reads CASSLSAAGSSTYGYTF. CDR3 coding DNA: TGCGCCAGCAGCTTGTCAGCCGCGGGGTCCTCTACATATGGCTACACCTTC.

This rearrangement joins TRBV18 to TRBJ1-4; tentatively, D is TRBD1 (5 bases). Germline CDR1 is KGHSH and CDR2 is LQKENI. The germline V and J ends were trimmed by 3 bases and 0 bases, with 14 bases remaining between them. The CDR3 is 17 residues long. This CDR3 reads CASSPDLGGTTNEKLFF. The CDR3 DNA reads TGTGCCAGCTCACCGGATCTTGGGGGGACAACTAATGAAAAACTGTTTTTT.

The sample holds one count of this clone. The chain recombines TRBV30 with TRBJ1-4, with a weak D call TRBD1 (6 bases). The CDR3 consists of 15 residues. Germline V CDR1 and CDR2: GTSNPN, SVGIG (reference sequence). V shed 3 bases and J shed 6 bases, with 17 bases lying between them. As DNA, the CDR3 is TGTGCCTGGAGCCCCCTCAGGGGAGACTATGAAAAACTGTTTTTT. It yields the protein CAWSPLRGDYEKLFF.

The chain uses TRBV7-9 and TRBJ1-1, with D possibly matching TRBD1 (6 bases). Germline lookup yields CDR1 SEHNR and CDR2 FQNEAQ (reference sequence). Trimming pared 5 bases from V and 0 bases from J, leaving 10 bases between. This CDR3 has 14 amino acids. Written as DNA, the CDR3 is TGTGCCAGCAGCCACAGGGTAATGAACACTGAAGCTTTCTTT. Residues: CASSHRVMNTEAFF.

The V gene is TRBV28, the J gene TRBJ2-7; TRBD2 is a possible D gene (5 bases). V was shortened by 4 bases and J by 2 bases, with 12 bases between the two germline ends. Germline V gene lookup returns CDR1 MDHEN and CDR2 SYDVKM. The CDR3 covers 14 residues. CDR3 nucleotide sequence: TGTGCCAGCAGTTATCGGGGTCCGACCTACGAGCAGTACTTC. Its protein product is CASSYRGPTYEQYF.